The TCR beta chain under discussion was sequenced for a study of read filtering for tumor transcriptome and immune sequencing. Background on the study: After DNase treatment, RNA was made into whole-transcriptome libraries. RNA-seq yielded only roughly 75 to 1273 TCR reads, IR-seq about 4 to 10.27 million. Study results and caveats: Compared with RNA-seq, IR-seq gave much higher clonotype depth and reliability.

Deletions cut 6 bases from V and 3 bases from J, with 15 bases between. Germline CDR1 and CDR2: DFQATT and SNEGSKA (reference sequence). This CDR3 is built from 14 residues. Molecular barcoded adaptors covering alpha/delta and beta/gamma chains were used on approximately 400 ng RNA. TCRdb analysed the reads with MiXCR anew, one entry per CDR3 protein. The table lists 130,000 or so distinct CDR3 sequences, around 13% of them singletons. This clonotype was found many times. What it binds is not known. The chain employs TRBV20-1 and TRBJ2-1; D may be TRBD1 or TRBD2 (5 bases each). The sequence came from a donor aged 40 or older with multiple myeloma. Sequences were obtained from a population of CD138-negative cells sorted from bone marrow. This CDR3 reads CSAPGAGDYNEQFF. Here the CDR3 DNA reads TGCAGTGCCCCCGGGGCGGGCGACTACAATGAGCAGTTCTTC.